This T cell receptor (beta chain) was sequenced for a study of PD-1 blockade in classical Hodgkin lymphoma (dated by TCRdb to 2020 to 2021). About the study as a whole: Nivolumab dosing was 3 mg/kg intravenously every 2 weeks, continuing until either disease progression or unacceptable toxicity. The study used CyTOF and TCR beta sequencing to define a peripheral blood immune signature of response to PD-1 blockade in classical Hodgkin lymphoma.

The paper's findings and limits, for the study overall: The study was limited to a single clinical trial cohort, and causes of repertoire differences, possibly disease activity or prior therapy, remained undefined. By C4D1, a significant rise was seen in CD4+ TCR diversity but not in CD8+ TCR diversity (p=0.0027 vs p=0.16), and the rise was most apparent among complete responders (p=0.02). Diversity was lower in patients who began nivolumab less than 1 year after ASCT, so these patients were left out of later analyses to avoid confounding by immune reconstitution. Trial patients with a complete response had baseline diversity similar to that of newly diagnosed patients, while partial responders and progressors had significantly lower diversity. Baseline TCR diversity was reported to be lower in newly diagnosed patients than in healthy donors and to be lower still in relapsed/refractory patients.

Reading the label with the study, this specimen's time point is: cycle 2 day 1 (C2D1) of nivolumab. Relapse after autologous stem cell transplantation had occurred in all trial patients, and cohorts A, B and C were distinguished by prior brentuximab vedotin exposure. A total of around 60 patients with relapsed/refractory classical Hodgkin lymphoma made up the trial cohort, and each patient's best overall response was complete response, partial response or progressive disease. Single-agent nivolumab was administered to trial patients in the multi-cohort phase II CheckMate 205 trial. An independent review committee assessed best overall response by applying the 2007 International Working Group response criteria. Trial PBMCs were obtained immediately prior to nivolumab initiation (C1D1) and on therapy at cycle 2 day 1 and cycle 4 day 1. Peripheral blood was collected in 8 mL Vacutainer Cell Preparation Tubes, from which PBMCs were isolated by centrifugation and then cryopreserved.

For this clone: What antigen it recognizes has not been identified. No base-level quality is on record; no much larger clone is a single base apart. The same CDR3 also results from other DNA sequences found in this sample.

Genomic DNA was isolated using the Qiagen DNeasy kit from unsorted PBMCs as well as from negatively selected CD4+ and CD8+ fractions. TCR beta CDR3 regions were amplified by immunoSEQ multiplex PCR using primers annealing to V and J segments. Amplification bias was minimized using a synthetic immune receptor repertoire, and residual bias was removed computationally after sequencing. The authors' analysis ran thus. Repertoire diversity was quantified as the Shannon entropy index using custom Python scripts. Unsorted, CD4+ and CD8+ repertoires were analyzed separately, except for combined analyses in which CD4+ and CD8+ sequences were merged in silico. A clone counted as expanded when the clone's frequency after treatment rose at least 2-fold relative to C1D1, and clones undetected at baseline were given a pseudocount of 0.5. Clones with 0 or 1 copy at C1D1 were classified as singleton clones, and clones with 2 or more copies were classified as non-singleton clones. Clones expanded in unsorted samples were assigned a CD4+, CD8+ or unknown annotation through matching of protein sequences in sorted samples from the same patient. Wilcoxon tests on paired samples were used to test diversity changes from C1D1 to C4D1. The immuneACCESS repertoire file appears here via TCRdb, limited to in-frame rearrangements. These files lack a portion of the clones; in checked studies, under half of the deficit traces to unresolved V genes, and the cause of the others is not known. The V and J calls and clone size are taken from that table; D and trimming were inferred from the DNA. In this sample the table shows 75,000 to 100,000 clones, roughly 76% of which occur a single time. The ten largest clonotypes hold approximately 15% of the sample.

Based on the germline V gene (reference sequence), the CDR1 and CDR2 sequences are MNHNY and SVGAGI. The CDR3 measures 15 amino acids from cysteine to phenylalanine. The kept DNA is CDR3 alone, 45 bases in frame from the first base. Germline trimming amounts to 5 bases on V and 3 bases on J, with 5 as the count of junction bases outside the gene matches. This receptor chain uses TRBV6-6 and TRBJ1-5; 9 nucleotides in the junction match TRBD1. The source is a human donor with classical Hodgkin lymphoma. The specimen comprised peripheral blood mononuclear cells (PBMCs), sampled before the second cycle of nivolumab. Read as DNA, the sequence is TGTGCCAGCAGTCAAACAGGGGGCTTCAATCAGCCCCAGCATTTT. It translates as CASSQTGGFNQPQHF.